The 29 T cell receptor beta chains reported below all come from one sample, sequenced in a study of blood T cell repertoires in COVID-19. Data came from immunoSEQ multiplex PCR; TCRdb stores just in-frame clones and leaves some out. The repertoire holds about 390,000 clones, about 86% seen once, with approximately 10% in the top ten. Sequenced material: PBMCs or T cells enriched from blood (not recorded which). These TCRs come from a woman aged 45-59 years who had recovered from COVID-19.

This clone was detected once. The rearrangement joins TRBV25-1 to TRBJ2-5; D is ambiguous. The V gene lost 9 bases and the J gene lost 5 bases, with 13 bases spanning the gap. This CDR3 spans 12 amino acids. Germline V gives CDR1 MGHDK, CDR2 SYGVNS. CDR3 sequence (DNA): TGTGCCAGGGTCGGCGGATGGGAGACCCAGTACTTC. Translated, it gives CARVGGWETQYF.

The V gene is TRBV5-6, the J gene TRBJ1-2; the D gene is possibly TRBD1 (5 bases). The CDR3 is made up of 16 amino acids. CDR1 is SGHDT and CDR2 is YYEEEE in the germline V gene. Trimming took 3 bases from V and 3 from J, leaving 18 bases between them. The CDR3 nucleotides read TGTGCCAGCAGCTGTTGGAGGCGGGACTGGGACTATGGCTACACCTTC. Protein: CASSCWRRDWDYGYTF.

V usage is TRBV19 and J usage is TRBJ2-4; weak D call: TRBD1 (6 bases). V was shortened by 4 bases and J by 5 bases, with 15 bases between the two germline ends. CDR1 and CDR2 (germline): LNHDA, SQIVND (reference sequence). The CDR3 totals 15 residues. The DNA for the CDR3 is TGTGCCAGTAGTACCAACGACAGGACCCAAAACATTCAGTACTTC. It yields the protein CASSTNDRTQNIQYF.

The gene calls are TRBV5-6 and TRBJ1-1; D not certain. V dropped 1 base and J dropped 6 bases, with 7 bases sitting between them. This CDR3 has 12 amino acids. The germline gives CDR1 SGHDT, CDR2 YYEEEE. CDR3 in amino acids: CASSLSRSEAFF. The CDR3 DNA reads as TGTGCCAGCAGCTTGAGCCGCTCTGAAGCTTTCTTT.

The rearrangement links TRBV18 to TRBJ1-2, with TRBD1 identical over 7 bases. This CDR3 has 16 amino acids. Trimming took 6 bases from V and 6 from J; bases not matched to a gene: 16. CDR1 KGHSH and CDR2 LQKENI come from the germline V gene. The CDR3 loop reads CASSRSAPGGLNGYTF. The CDR3 DNA reads as TGTGCCAGCTCCCGATCGGCCCCAGGGGGGTTGAATGGCTACACCTTC.

This chain joins TRBV19 and TRBJ1-4; a weak D match, TRBD1 (6 bases). The germline V gene encodes CDR1 LNHDA and CDR2 SQIVND (reference sequence). Trimming left V 4 bases short and J 2 bases short, with 11 bases between. The CDR3 length is 15 residues. CDR3 DNA: TGTGCCAGTAGTAACCGACAGGCCACTAATGAAAAACTGTTTTTT. It codes for CASSNRQATNEKLFF.

This clone appeared once. V gene TRBV30 combines with J gene TRBJ2-7, with D uncertain. V lost 2 bases, J lost 2 bases, and 4 bases lay in between. This CDR3 is built from 11 residues. From germline, CDR1 is GTSNPN and CDR2 SVGIG (reference sequence). CDR3 coding DNA: TGTGCCTGGAGTCTTCCCTACGAGCAGTACTTC. Its protein is CAWSLPYEQYF.

The V gene is TRBV7-9, the J gene TRBJ1-5, with D tentatively TRBD1 (6 bases). The CDR3 totals 14 residues. Germline CDR1 SEHNR, CDR2 FQNEAQ (reference sequence). Trimming cost V 2 bases and J 9 bases, with 14 bases left between them. The CDR3 spells CASSLSTSRGPQHF. The CDR3 DNA follows: TGTGCCAGCAGCTTATCAACTTCCAGGGGGCCCCAGCATTTT.

The genes are TRBV27 and TRBJ1-2, with no clear D. CDR3 length: 12 residues. V was shortened by 6 bases and J by 8 bases, with 13 bases between the two germline ends. Germline lookup yields CDR1 MNHEY and CDR2 SMNVEV (reference sequence). CDR3 nucleotides: TGTGCCAGCAGCTCTCAAGTCGGGGGCTACACCTTC. Amino acids: CASSSQVGGYTF.

The chain is built from TRBV28 and TRBJ1-5; the D gene is possibly TRBD1 (6 bases). The CDR3 is made up of 18 amino acids. Germline V gives CDR1 MDHEN, CDR2 SYDVKM. V gave up 6 bases and J gave up 1 base, with 22 bases separating them. The CDR3 DNA reads as TGTGCCAGCAGAAAACAGGGTGGTCAGGGCGGAAGCAATCAGCCCCAGCATTTT. Its protein is CASRKQGGQGGSNQPQHF.

V gene TRBV6-5 combines with J gene TRBJ1-1, with 9 bases lining up with TRBD1. V trimming: 2 bases; J trimming: 5 bases; junction bases outside the gene matches: 0. The CDR3 covers 13 residues. Germline V gene sequence: CDR1 MNHEY, CDR2 SVGAGI. The CDR3 is CASSYGTGTEAFF. CDR3 nucleotide sequence: TGTGCCAGCAGTTACGGGACAGGGACTGAAGCTTTCTTT.

V usage is TRBV10-1 and J usage is TRBJ1-6; TRBD1 agrees at 7 bases. CDR3 length: 15 amino acids. Germline loops: CDR1 WNHNN, CDR2 SYGVQD (reference sequence). Trimming took 6 bases from V and 6 from J; bases not matched to a gene: 8. CDR3 coding DNA: TGCGCCAGCAGCCGGACAGGAGGCTCTAATTCACCCCTCCACTTT. It translates to CASSRTGGSNSPLHF.

The table lists this clone with a count of one. The chain combines TRBV3-1 (or the pseudogene TRBV3-2) with TRBJ1-2, with D unclear. Trimming removed 5 bases at V and 7 bases at J, with 11 bases between. CDR3 length equals 12 residues. Germline V CDR1 and CDR2: LGHDT, YNNKEL (reference sequence). CDR3 bases: TGTGCCAGCAGCGCCTTGAGGGCTGGCTACACCTTC. Translating it yields CASSALRAGYTF.

This chain uses TRBV5-4 with TRBJ2-7; 9 bases align to TRBD1. Germline CDR1 SGHNT, CDR2 YYREEE (reference sequence). This CDR3 has 14 amino acids. Trimming took 7 bases from V and 3 from J; bases not matched to a gene: 8. The CDR3 nucleotides are TGTGCCAGCGGTTTTGGGACAGGGTTCTACGAGCAGTACTTC. Protein sequence: CASGFGTGFYEQYF.

V gene TRBV7-2 combines with J gene TRBJ1-1, with 9 bases identical to TRBD1. This CDR3 spans 14 amino acids. V lost 1 base to trimming and J lost 5 bases; unmatched junction nucleotides: 2. Germline V gene sequence: CDR1 SGHTA, CDR2 FQGNSA. The chain's CDR3 is CASSLGTGVTEAFF. CDR3 coding DNA: TGTGCCAGCAGCTTAGGGACAGGGGTGACTGAAGCTTTCTTT.

V usage is TRBV28 and J usage is TRBJ2-7, with D hard to call. The V and J ends lost 7 bases and 1 base respectively, with 5 bases between them. CDR3 length: 11 amino acids. CDR1 is MDHEN and CDR2 is SYDVKM in the germline V gene. CDR3 sequence: CASTRSYEQYF. The CDR3 DNA reads TGTGCCAGCACCAGGTCCTACGAGCAGTACTTC.

The gene calls are TRBV30 and TRBJ2-3; weak D call: TRBD2 (5 bases). Trimming shortened V by 0 bases and J by 5 bases, and 9 bases separated the two germline ends. This CDR3 is 13 amino acids long. CDR1 and CDR2 (germline): GTSNPN, SVGIG (reference sequence). The CDR3 DNA reads TGTGCCTGGAGTGTGAGGGTGGTAGATACGCAGTATTTT. It translates to CAWSVRVVDTQYF.

This chain joins TRBV18 and TRBJ1-1; possibly TRBD1 for D (5 bases). The CDR3 runs 16 residues. V was shortened by 1 base and J by 5 bases, with 17 bases between the two germline ends. Germline V CDR1 and CDR2: KGHSH, LQKENI. The CDR3 region is CASSPLVQGKPTEAFF. DNA for the CDR3: TGTGCCAGCTCACCACTGGTGCAGGGTAAGCCGACTGAAGCTTTCTTT.

The chain has TRBV20-1 and TRBJ2-4; D is possibly TRBD1 (6 bases). Deletions cut 6 bases from V and 5 bases from J, with 8 bases between. CDR3 length: 11 amino acids. Germline V gene sequence: CDR1 DFQATT, CDR2 SNEGSKA (reference sequence). In DNA form, the CDR3 reads TGCAGTGCAAACAGGGAAAACATTCAGTACTTC. Its translation is CSANRENIQYF.

V and J are TRBV9 and TRBJ2-3, with a tentative D call TRBD2 (7 bases). The CDR3 extends over 16 amino acids. Trimming removed 2 bases at V and 5 bases at J, with 18 bases between. The germline gives CDR1 SGDLS, CDR2 YYNGEE. CDR3 sequence reads: CASSVEKGGHGDTQYF. CDR3 coding DNA: TGTGCCAGCAGCGTGGAAAAGGGGGGGCATGGAGATACGCAGTATTTT. The full variable domain, completed using reference TRBV9 and TRBJ2-3, is DSGVTQTPKHLITATGQRVTLRCSPRSGDLSVYWYQQSLDQGLQFLIQYYNGEERAKGNILERFSAQQFPDLHSELNLSSLELGDSALYFCASSVEKGGHGDTQYFGPGTRLTVL.

This chain links TRBV30 with TRBJ1-3; the D gene is possibly TRBD1 (5 bases). Germline V gene data show CDR1 as GTSNPN and CDR2 as SVGIG (reference sequence). This CDR3 has 15 residues. Trimming took 0 bases from V and 3 from J, leaving 12 bases between them. The CDR3 nucleotides read TGTGCCTGGAGTGTACCAGGGAAACTTGGAAACACCATATATTTT. This translates into CAWSVPGKLGNTIYF.

The chain recombines TRBV2 with TRBJ1-2; D not resolved. V lost 11 bases, J lost 5 bases, and 15 bases lay in between. This CDR3 comprises 12 residues. Germline loops: CDR1 SNHLY, CDR2 FYNNEI. The CDR3, as DNA: TGTGCCCTGAGGTACCGGGAGTATGGCTACACCTTC. Amino acid sequence: CALRYREYGYTF. Based on the CDR3 plus reference TRBV2 and TRBJ1-2, the full variable domain is EPEVTQTPSHQVTQMGQEVILRCVPISNHLYFYWYRQILGQKVEFLVSFYNNEISEKSEIFDDQFSVERPDGSNFTLKIRSTKLEDSAMYFCALRYREYGYTFGSGTRLTVV.

The chain has TRBV4-2 and TRBJ2-2; the D is unclear. Germline CDR1 and CDR2: LGHNA and YNFKEQ. CDR3 length: 15 amino acids. Trimming left V 0 bases short and J 2 bases short, with 7 bases between. The DNA of the CDR3 is TGTGCCAGCAGCCAAGAACGCACAAACACCGGGGAGCTGTTTTTT. Amino acid sequence: CASSQERTNTGELFF.

J is TRBJ2-7 and V is TRBV6-5; D is possibly TRBD1 (6 bases). Germline V lookup: CDR1 MNHEY, CDR2 SVGAGI. V was clipped by 8 bases and J by 3 bases, with 17 bases between them. The CDR3 length is 14 residues. In nucleotides, the CDR3 is TGTGCCAGCCGGGGACAAGGGACCTACTACGAGCAGTACTTC. Amino acid sequence: CASRGQGTYYEQYF.

The chain carries TRBV9 and TRBJ2-1; TRBD2 agrees at 9 bases. This CDR3 is 13 amino acids long. Germline lookup yields CDR1 SGDLS and CDR2 YYNGEE. The V segment lost 3 bases and the J segment 10 bases; nucleotides outside the gene matches: 5. The CDR3 region is CASSGAGGREQFF. In DNA, the CDR3 is TGTGCCAGCAGCGGCGCGGGGGGGCGGGAGCAGTTCTTC.

The chain carries TRBV12-3 or TRBV12-4 and TRBJ1-1; D is ambiguous. The ends were cut back, 8 bases at V and 4 bases at J, with 14 bases in the middle. There are 13 residues in the CDR3. As DNA, the CDR3 is TGTGCCAGCCGAGGCCCGGTTCGCACTGAAGCTTTCTTT. It encodes CASRGPVRTEAFF.

The genes are TRBV5-4 and TRBJ2-1, with D possibly TRBD2 on 6 matching bases. CDR3 size: 17 residues. The V end lost 6 bases, the J end lost 0 bases, and 19 bases lay between the germline ends. CDR1 is SGHNT and CDR2 is YYREEE in the germline V gene (reference sequence). DNA of the CDR3: TGTGCCAGCACGGTTGGGGCGGGGCCTCGCTCCTACAATGAGCAGTTCTTC. Residues: CASTVGAGPRSYNEQFF.

CDR3 nucleotides: TGTGCCAGCAGTTCCTTTGGCGGGAACTCCTACGAGCAGTACTTC. It specifies CASSSFGGNSYEQYF. J is TRBJ2-7 and V is TRBV27; TRBD2 might be the D (6 bases). Per the germline V gene, CDR1 is MNHEY and CDR2 is SMNVEV (reference sequence). V lost 4 bases, J lost 0 bases, and 13 bases lay in between. The CDR3 runs 15 residues.

The chain carries TRBV29-1 and TRBJ1-1, with 7 bases matching TRBD1. The CDR3 extends over 11 amino acids. CDR1 is SQVTM and CDR2 is ANQGSEA in the germline V gene. The V and J ends lost 5 bases and 4 bases, in that order; junction bases with no gene match: 1. CDR3 nucleotide sequence: TGCAGCGTTAACAGGGGCACTGAAGCTTTCTTT. Encoded protein: CSVNRGTEAFF.